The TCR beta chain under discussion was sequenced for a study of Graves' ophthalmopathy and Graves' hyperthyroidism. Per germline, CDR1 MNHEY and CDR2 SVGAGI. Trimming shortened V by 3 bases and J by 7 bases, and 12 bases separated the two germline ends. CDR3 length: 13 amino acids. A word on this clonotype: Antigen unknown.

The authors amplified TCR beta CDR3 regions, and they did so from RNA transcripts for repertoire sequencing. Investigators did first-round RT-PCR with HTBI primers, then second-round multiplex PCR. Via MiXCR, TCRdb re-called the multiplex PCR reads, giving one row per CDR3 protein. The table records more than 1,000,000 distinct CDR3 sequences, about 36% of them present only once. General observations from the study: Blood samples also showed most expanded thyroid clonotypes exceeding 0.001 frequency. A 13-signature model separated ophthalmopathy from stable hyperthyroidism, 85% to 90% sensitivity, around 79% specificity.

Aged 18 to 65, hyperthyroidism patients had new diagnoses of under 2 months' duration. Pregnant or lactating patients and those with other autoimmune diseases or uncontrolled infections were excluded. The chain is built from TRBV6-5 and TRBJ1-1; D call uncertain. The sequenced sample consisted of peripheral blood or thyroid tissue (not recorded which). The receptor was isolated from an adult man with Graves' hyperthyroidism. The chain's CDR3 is CASSYFTRGEAFF. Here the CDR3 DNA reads TGTGCCAGCAGTTATTTTACGCGGGGTGAAGCTTTCTTT.